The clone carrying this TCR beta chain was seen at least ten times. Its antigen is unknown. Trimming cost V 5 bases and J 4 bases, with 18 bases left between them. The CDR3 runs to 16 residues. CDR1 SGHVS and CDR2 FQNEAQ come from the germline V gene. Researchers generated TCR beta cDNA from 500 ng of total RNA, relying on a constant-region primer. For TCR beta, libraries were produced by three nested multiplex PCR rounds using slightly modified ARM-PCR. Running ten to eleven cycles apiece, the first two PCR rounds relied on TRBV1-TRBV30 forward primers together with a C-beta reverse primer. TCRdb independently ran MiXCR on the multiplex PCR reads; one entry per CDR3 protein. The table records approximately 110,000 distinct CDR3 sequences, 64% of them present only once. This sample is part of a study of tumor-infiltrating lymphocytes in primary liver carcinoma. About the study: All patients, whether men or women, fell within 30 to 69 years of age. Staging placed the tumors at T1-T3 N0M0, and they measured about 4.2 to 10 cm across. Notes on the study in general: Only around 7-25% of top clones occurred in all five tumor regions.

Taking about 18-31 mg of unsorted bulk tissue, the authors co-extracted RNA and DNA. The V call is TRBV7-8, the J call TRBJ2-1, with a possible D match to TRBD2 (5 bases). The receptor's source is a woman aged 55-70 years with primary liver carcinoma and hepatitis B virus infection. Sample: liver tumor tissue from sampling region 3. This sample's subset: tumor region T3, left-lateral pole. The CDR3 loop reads CASSPVWLGEYNEQFF. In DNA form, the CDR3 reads TGTGCCAGCAGCCCTGTCTGGCTGGGAGAGTACAATGAGCAGTTCTTC.